A selection of T cell receptor beta chains follows, all from one sample in a study of cytomegalovirus exposure and HLA in healthy donors. Profiling relied on immunoSEQ multiplex PCR, and the TCRdb table lists in-frame clones only, not all of them. The sample lists 75,000 to 95,000 clones, around 84% seen once, with around 2.3% in the top ten. The sequenced sample consisted of PBMCs. Receptor source: a man younger than 35 in good health and CMV-seronegative. Both conserved end residues are part of each CDR3. Each record gives: J gene, clone size, D gene, V gene, CDR3 DNA, CDR3 protein. A D gene is named only where the DNA matches it firmly. Clone size is shown for a subset of rows, as once, few, many or a class of expanded clone.

J gene: TRBJ2-7
clone size: -
D gene: TRBD1
V gene: TRBV10-1
CDR3 DNA: TGCGCCAGCAGCCGAGCGGGACAGGGGTCGGGCCCCTACGAGCAGTACTTC
CDR3 protein: CASSRAGQGSGPYEQYF

J gene: TRBJ2-7
clone size: few
D gene: TRBD2
V gene: TRBV29-1
CDR3 DNA: TGCAGCGTCCTTAGCGGGAGCTCCTACGAGCAGTACTTC
CDR3 protein: CSVLSGSSYEQYF

J gene: TRBJ2-3
clone size: few
D gene: TRBD2
V gene: TRBV7-9
CDR3 DNA: TGTGCCAGCAGCTCTGACGGGCGACTAGCGGGGCCCCCAGATACGCAGTATTTT
CDR3 protein: CASSSDGRLAGPPDTQYF

J gene: TRBJ2-5
clone size: -
D gene: TRBD2
V gene: TRBV7-6
CDR3 DNA: TGTGCCAGCAGCTTAACTCCGGGAGGAGGACAAGAGACCCAGTACTTC
CDR3 protein: CASSLTPGGGQETQYF

J gene: TRBJ1-6
clone size: -
D gene: -
V gene: TRBV28
CDR3 DNA: TGTGCCAGCAGTTTTTCCTCAGGGGCAGGGAATTCACCCCTCCACTTT
CDR3 protein: CASSFSSGAGNSPLHF

J gene: TRBJ2-3
clone size: -
D gene: -
V gene: TRBV28
CDR3 DNA: TGTGCCAGCGTCCCCTTCGGACTCTCGACGCGGACAGATACGCAGTATTTT
CDR3 protein: CASVPFGLSTRTDTQYF

J gene: TRBJ2-5
clone size: -
D gene: -
V gene: TRBV5-4
CDR3 DNA: TGTGCCAGCAGCTTCAAAGAGACCCAGTACTTC
CDR3 protein: CASSFKETQYF

J gene: TRBJ2-7
clone size: -
D gene: -
V gene: TRBV7-3
CDR3 DNA: TGTGCCAGCAGCTTGGAGTCCGGGGGAAGCTACGAGCAGTACTTC
CDR3 protein: CASSLESGGSYEQYF

J gene: TRBJ2-7
clone size: -
D gene: TRBD2
V gene: TRBV5-4
CDR3 DNA: TGTGCCAGCAGCCCAAGGGAACTAGCGGTATCCTACGAGCAGTACTTC
CDR3 protein: CASSPRELAVSYEQYF

J gene: TRBJ2-2
clone size: -
D gene: TRBD1
V gene: TRBV7-2
CDR3 DNA: TGTGCCAGCAGATTCAGGGGGCCAAGCTCGGCCGGGGAGCTGTTTTTT
CDR3 protein: CASRFRGPSSAGELFF

J gene: TRBJ2-3
clone size: once
D gene: -
V gene: TRBV7-7
CDR3 DNA: TGTGCTAGCAGCGAAAGGGGGGATACGCAGTATTTT
CDR3 protein: CASSERGDTQYF

J gene: TRBJ1-2
clone size: -
D gene: -
V gene: TRBV28
CDR3 DNA: TGTGCCAGCAGTACCTTTCAGGGGAACTATGGCTACACCTTC
CDR3 protein: CASSTFQGNYGYTF

J gene: TRBJ2-5
clone size: -
D gene: -
V gene: TRBV4-3
CDR3 DNA: TGCGCCAGCAGCCAAGATAGTAGCGGAGCGGGGACCCAGTACTTC
CDR3 protein: CASSQDSSGAGTQYF

J gene: TRBJ1-2
clone size: -
D gene: TRBD1
V gene: TRBV19
CDR3 DNA: TGTGCCAGTAGTTGGGGGACAGCTGGCTACACCTTC
CDR3 protein: CASSWGTAGYTF

J gene: TRBJ2-5
clone size: -
D gene: -
V gene: TRBV29-1
CDR3 DNA: TGCAGCGTTGAGTCTGACTCCGGTAGCAAAGAGACCCAGTACTTC
CDR3 protein: CSVESDSGSKETQYF

J gene: TRBJ1-3
clone size: once
D gene: -
V gene: TRBV9
CDR3 DNA: TGTGCCAGCAGCGTAGGTAGCAGAGGCTCTGGAAACACCATATATTTT
CDR3 protein: CASSVGSRGSGNTIYF

J gene: TRBJ2-5
clone size: -
D gene: TRBD1
V gene: TRBV11-3
CDR3 DNA: TGTGCCAGCAGCTCCGGGACAGGGGCCGGGCCGACCCAGTACTTC
CDR3 protein: CASSSGTGAGPTQYF

J gene: TRBJ1-1
clone size: -
D gene: -
V gene: TRBV27
CDR3 DNA: TGTGCCAGCAGTTTAAGGGGGAGCACTGAAGCTTTCTTT
CDR3 protein: CASSLRGSTEAFF

J gene: TRBJ1-6
clone size: -
D gene: -
V gene: TRBV4-1
CDR3 DNA: TGCGCCAGCAGCCACGACAGAAGCTCCTATAATTCACCCCTCCACTTT
CDR3 protein: CASSHDRSSYNSPLHF

J gene: TRBJ1-1
clone size: -
D gene: TRBD1
V gene: TRBV7-9
CDR3 DNA: TGTGCCAGCAGCGAGGGACAGCAAATGAACACTGAAGCTTTCTTT
CDR3 protein: CASSEGQQMNTEAFF

J gene: TRBJ2-7
clone size: -
D gene: TRBD1
V gene: TRBV6-5
CDR3 DNA: TGTGCCAGCAGTTACACGGCGGCAGGGGGCTTCAACGAGCAGTACTTC
CDR3 protein: CASSYTAAGGFNEQYF

J gene: TRBJ2-2
clone size: -
D gene: -
V gene: TRBV30
CDR3 DNA: TGTGCCTGGAGATGGACAGAGAACACCGGGGAGCTGTTTTTT
CDR3 protein: CAWRWTENTGELFF

J gene: TRBJ2-6
clone size: few
D gene: TRBD1
V gene: TRBV6-1
CDR3 DNA: TGTGCCAGCAGAGAAGGGACAGGGGTCTCTGGGGCCAACGTCCTGACTTTC
CDR3 protein: CASREGTGVSGANVLTF

J gene: TRBJ2-7
clone size: -
D gene: -
V gene: TRBV30
CDR3 DNA: TGTGCCTGGAGTGCTAGCTCACCCTACGAGCAGTACTTC
CDR3 protein: CAWSASSPYEQYF

J gene: TRBJ2-7
clone size: few
D gene: TRBD1
V gene: TRBV19
CDR3 DNA: TGTGCCAGTAGTTCCGGGACAGGGGGTTCCTACGAGCAGTACTTC
CDR3 protein: CASSSGTGGSYEQYF

J gene: TRBJ1-3
clone size: -
D gene: -
V gene: TRBV27
CDR3 DNA: TGTGCCAGCAGCCGCCGGGGGGCATATGGAAACACCATATATTTT
CDR3 protein: CASSRRGAYGNTIYF